A single T cell receptor (beta chain) is shown here with its context. This clone's antigen is unknown. The germline V gene (reference sequence) gives CDR1 as MNHNY and CDR2 as SVGAGI. Reading from cysteine to phenylalanine, the CDR3 counts 12 amino acids. CDR3 DNA is the only sequence kept; it has 36 bases, read in frame from the first base. V lost 7 bases and J lost 7 bases; the stretch between them is 13 bases long. The cohort consisted of some 730 healthy bone marrow donors. At the time of sampling, every cohort member was nominally healthy, though immune exposures that went unrecorded were likely present. The donor was CMV seropositive and was included in the group of 250 to 350 seropositive cohort members. Each donor provided a peripheral blood sample, and peripheral blood mononuclear cells were used for TCR beta sequencing. The Qiagen DNeasy Blood Extraction Kit was used to extract genomic DNA from the blood cell samples.

This record comes from a study of cytomegalovirus exposure and HLA in healthy donors (dated by TCRdb to 2016 to 2017). In terms of the full investigation: An earlier analysis of several hundred of the donors reported roughly 300 Gb of sequence data and 95 million to 130 million unique TCR beta sequences obtained from approximately 180 million T cells. An early release that covered about 640 HLA-typed donors contained about 300 gigabases of sequencing data and about 84 million unique TCR sequences. The genetic ancestry cluster associated with self-reported Caucasian donors included 70% to 85% of the roughly 390 genotyped donors. The study aimed to test whether signatures of past pathogen exposure could be identified by cataloging public T cell receptors. The T cell repertoires of 670 or so subjects were profiled by immunosequencing and related to cytomegalovirus serostatus. A separate validation cohort of some 130 different subjects was used in addition to the roughly 700-subject first cohort. To predict cytomegalovirus infection status, the study combined high-throughput TCR immunosequencing, statistical association of individual TCRs with disease status, and machine learning. In a later analysis, previously published TCR beta repertoires from 550 to 700 donors were re-analyzed and high-resolution HLA genotyping was added so that TCR occurrence patterns could be studied. The later analysis used no new phenotypic data to find candidate immune exposures, relying instead on TCR beta sequences and their occurrence across donors. An earlier analysis of approximately 580 of the donors used high-throughput TCR beta sequencing to judge whether each TCR beta V gene segment behaved as functional or pseudogenic. Alongside the repertoire data, information on donor age, sex, ethnicity and CMV serostatus was compiled. A later genetic analysis used genome-wide SNP genotypes for about three fifths of the 666 donors, treating that subset as a discovery cohort. All discovery cohort repertoires had been generated using a single sequencing platform. Both class I and class II loci were covered by HLA typing, at four-digit resolution. The number of typed donors differed by locus: about 620-630 for A, B, C, DRB1 and DQB1; approximately 520 for DQA1; approximately 610 for DPA1; and around 450 for DPB1. Because of strong linkage in the cohort, a handful of DR-DQ haplotypes were treated as single units for association and clustering. Among 300 to 450 genotyped donors of the cohort, an average of approximately 240,000 unique TCR beta nucleotide sequences were sequenced per donor, about a sixth of them non-productive. Findings and caveats that apply to the study as a whole: Most TCR sequences were observed very rarely across donors, whereas some public TCRs were present in many individuals. An earlier analysis of roughly 570 of the donors showed that most TCR beta V segments appeared in productive rearrangements either about 87% or about 30% of the time, which broadly matched IMGT annotations. Linkage disequilibrium might explain the correlated functional status among segregating V segments, but an unknown experimental factor could not be ruled out. In a later genetic analysis, a missense DCLRE1C variant was associated with V-gene and J-gene trimming of TCR beta chains, and the association was replicated in an independent cohort. According to a later analysis, most CMV-associated TCR beta chains appeared to be HLA-restricted, and the HLA associations seemed to be driven largely by CMV exposure. When HLA alleles, especially DR and DQ, strongly co-occurred, TCR associations were difficult to assign to individual alleles. The only immune exposure information available for the cohort was CMV serostatus. The 87-base-pair reads could not distinguish some IMGT-functional V segments, including TRBV6-2 and TRBV6-3, so those segments were excluded. A later analysis found that TCR association rates varied across HLA loci, with DRB1 alleles showing the most associated TCRs and HLA-C alleles the fewest. The sequencing pipeline was judged likely to have produced a cluster of highly shared sequence variants as a technical artifact. The authors suggested that the approach could potentially be extended to other disease states and immunological phenotypes. Because HLA typing was missing for some donors at each locus, association tests included only the typed subset. A few of the identified cytomegalovirus-associated TCR beta chains were confirmed in vitro to be specific for cytomegalovirus antigens. A further reported finding was that TCR beta sequences accurately predicted the HLA-A and HLA-B alleles for most subjects in the first cohort. Only TCR beta chains were sequenced in this cohort, and the absence of alpha or paired-chain data limited detectable features. In a later analysis, around 17,000 TCR beta sequences were associated with specific HLA alleles at a false discovery rate of 0.05. Roughly uniform sequencing depth across donors was assumed in presence/absence analyses, although this assumption may not hold. Because counts were too low, more than 15 rarely observed V segments, including chromosome 9 orphons, were excluded from the earlier analysis of around 640 of the donors. Compared with the 666-donor mean, donors in an Asian-associated ancestry cluster had fewer N-insertions in productive TCRs, according to a later genetic analysis. In a later analysis, HLA-associated TCR beta chains showed more clonal expansion and lower generation probabilities than non-associated chains that were equally common. The study gave a list of 150 to 200 TCR beta chains associated with cytomegalovirus. A later analysis reported that several top co-occurrence clusters appeared linked to parvovirus B19, influenza, CMV and Epstein-Barr virus. Cytomegalovirus status was reported to be diagnosed by the classifier with high specificity and sensitivity in both the original and validation cohorts.

The method behind the library was the immunoSEQ multiplex PCR assay. The multiplex PCR relied on a mix of 60 forward primers for TCR Vbeta segments and 13 reverse primers for TCR Jbeta segments. Amplification of the CDR3 region of rearranged TCR beta genes was performed with a multiplex PCR assay on genomic DNA. The amplified TCR beta libraries were sequenced on the Illumina HiSeq System as 87-base-pair reads. The published analysis was carried out like this. A later analysis counted about 80 million unique TCR beta chains across the 670 or so repertoires, and around 9.9 million of these chains were shared by at least two donors. Raw reads were error-corrected and collapsed into unique sequences by a nearest-neighbor algorithm in which closely related sequences were merged to remove PCR and sequencing errors. Alignment of CDR3 sequences to IMGT reference sequences was used to assign V, D and J gene segments. For a sequence to be retained, a match of at least six nucleotides was required to both a V gene segment and a J gene segment. A rearrangement counted as productive if the CDR3 had no stop codons and remained in frame with V and J, and every other rearrangement counted as non-productive. Following IMGT convention, CDR3 was defined as the stretch from the second conserved V-encoded cysteine to the conserved J-encoded phenylalanine. Sequences without an unambiguous match to a single V gene segment were excluded from the earlier analysis of approximately 560 of the donors. An earlier analysis of 587 of the donors called V segments functional above 56.7% productive rearrangements and segregating when the between-donor standard deviation exceeded 5%. A statistical classification framework was built to diagnose cytomegalovirus status from the catalog of TCR beta chain sequences. In a later analysis, TCR nucleotide sequences were compared against IMGT/GENE-DB human TR gene sequences so that V and J genes could be assigned. The TCRdist pipeline was used in a later analysis to assign CDR3 sequences and most-parsimonious VDJ recombination scenarios. A later analysis defined each TCR beta chain by its CDR3 amino acid sequence plus V-gene family, and excluded reads lacking a unique V-gene family. A later analysis removed 500 to 650 highly shared, low-generation-probability nucleotide sequences to deal with suspected cross-contamination and a sequencing artifact. In a later analysis, a clonal expansion index was calculated for each public chain from normalized within-repertoire ranks of inferred template counts. In a later analysis, generation probabilities were computed with a VDJ recombination model fitted to out-of-frame rearrangements, and the resulting probabilities were checked against IGoR. Hypergeometric tests were used in a later analysis to score TCR-TCR, TCR-HLA and TCR-CMV co-occurrence, with a repertoire-size bias correction applied to the TCR pairs. False discovery rates were estimated in a later analysis by permuting HLA or CMV assignments 20 times. In a later analysis, co-occurring TCRs were grouped using DBSCAN, and TCRdist sequence similarity was added for clustering within HLA-allele-positive subsets. For co-occurrence clustering, repertoires with fewer than 30,000 or more than 120,000 public chains were excluded, along with 4 to 6 repertoires with anomalous nucleotide sharing. Imported from immuneACCESS, the table was reduced by TCRdb to in-frame sequences with V and J called. These copies leave out some clones; in studies compared against another copy, an unresolved V gene accounts for under half, and the cause of the remainder is not known. The V and J calls and the clone size are those of that table, but D and trimming were determined from the DNA. The table held for this sample gives around 77,000 clones. The leading ten clones occupy approximately 15% of the sample.

The TCR originated in a man aged 45-65 years in good health and CMV-seropositive. Recombination linked TRBV6-6 to TRBJ1-1; D gene: possibly TRBD1, on 6 matching bases. Sequenced sample: PBMCs. In nucleotide form, the sequence is TGTGCCAGCACGGAAGGACAGCGTGAAGCTTTCTTT. Translated, this gives CASTEGQREAFF.